Sequencing of this T cell receptor beta chain was carried out in a study of PD-1 blockade in mismatch repair-deficient tumors. Libraries were prepared by immunoSEQ multiplex PCR; TCRdb keeps only in-frame clonotypes and omits some of them. The sample yields 90,000 to 120,000 clones, about 79% seen once. Trimming at V came to 8 bases and at J to 0 bases, leaving 15 bases not matched to a gene. The germline V gene has CDR1 GTSNPN and CDR2 SVGIG (reference sequence). The CDR3 is 16 residues long. All patients were mismatch repair deficient, assessed by either PCR or immunohistochemistry. This specimen consisted of peripheral blood, obtained about eight months after starting pembrolizumab. V is TRBV30 and J is TRBJ2-7; 8 positions match TRBD2. This receptor was obtained from an adult with mismatch repair-deficient cancer. The CDR3 spells CAPYRIAGTRSYEQYF. The CDR3, as DNA: TGTGCCCCCTATAGGATAGCGGGAACGCGCTCCTACGAGCAGTACTTC.